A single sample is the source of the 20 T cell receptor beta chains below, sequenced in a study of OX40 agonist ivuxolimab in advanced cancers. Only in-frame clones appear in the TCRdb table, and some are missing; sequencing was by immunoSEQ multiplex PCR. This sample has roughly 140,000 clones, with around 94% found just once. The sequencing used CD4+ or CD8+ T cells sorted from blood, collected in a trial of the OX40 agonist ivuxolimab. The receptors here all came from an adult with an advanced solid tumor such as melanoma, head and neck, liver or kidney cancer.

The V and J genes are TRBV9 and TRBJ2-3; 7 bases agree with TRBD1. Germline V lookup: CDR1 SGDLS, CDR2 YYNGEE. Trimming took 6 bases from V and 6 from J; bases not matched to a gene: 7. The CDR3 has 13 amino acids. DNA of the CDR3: TGTGCCAGCAACTTAGGGGGCGCGGATACGCAGTATTTT. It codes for CASNLGGADTQYF.

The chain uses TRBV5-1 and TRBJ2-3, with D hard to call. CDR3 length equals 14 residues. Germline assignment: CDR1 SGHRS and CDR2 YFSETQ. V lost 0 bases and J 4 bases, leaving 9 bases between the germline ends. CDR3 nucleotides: TGCGCCAGCAGCTTGGGAGTCTCCCCAGATACGCAGTATTTT. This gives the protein CASSLGVSPDTQYF.

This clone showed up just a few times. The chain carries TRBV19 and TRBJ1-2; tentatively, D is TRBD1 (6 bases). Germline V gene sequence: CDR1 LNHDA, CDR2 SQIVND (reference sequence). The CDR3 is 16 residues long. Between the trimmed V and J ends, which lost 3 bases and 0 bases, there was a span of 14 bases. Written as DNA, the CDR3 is TGTGCCAGTAGTATCGGGGGGGCCCTCACTAACTATGGCTACACCTTC. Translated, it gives CASSIGGALTNYGYTF.

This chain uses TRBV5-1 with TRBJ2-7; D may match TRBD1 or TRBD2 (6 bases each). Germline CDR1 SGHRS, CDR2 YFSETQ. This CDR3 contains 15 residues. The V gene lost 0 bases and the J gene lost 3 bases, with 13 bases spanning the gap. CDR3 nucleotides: TGCGCCAGCAGCTTGGTGGGGGGCGTCGACTACGAGCAGTACTTC. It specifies CASSLVGGVDYEQYF.

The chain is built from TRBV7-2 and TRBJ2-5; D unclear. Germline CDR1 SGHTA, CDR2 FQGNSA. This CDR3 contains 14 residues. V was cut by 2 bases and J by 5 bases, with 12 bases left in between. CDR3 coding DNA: TGTGCCAGCAGCTTACAACTGGGTAGGGAGACCCAGTACTTC. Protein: CASSLQLGRETQYF.

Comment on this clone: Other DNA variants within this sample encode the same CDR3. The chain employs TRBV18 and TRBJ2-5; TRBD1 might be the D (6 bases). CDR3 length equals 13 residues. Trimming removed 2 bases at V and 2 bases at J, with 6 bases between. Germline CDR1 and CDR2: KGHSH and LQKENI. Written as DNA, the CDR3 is TGTGCCAGCTCACCAGGACAGCAAGAGACCCAGTACTTC. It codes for CASSPGQQETQYF.

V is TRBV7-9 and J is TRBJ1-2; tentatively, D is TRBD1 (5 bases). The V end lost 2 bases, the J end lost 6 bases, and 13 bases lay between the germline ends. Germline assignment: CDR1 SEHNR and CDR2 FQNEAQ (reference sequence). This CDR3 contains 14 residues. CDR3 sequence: CASSLRDGPNGYTF. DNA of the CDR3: TGTGCCAGCAGCTTAAGGGACGGGCCAAATGGCTACACCTTC.

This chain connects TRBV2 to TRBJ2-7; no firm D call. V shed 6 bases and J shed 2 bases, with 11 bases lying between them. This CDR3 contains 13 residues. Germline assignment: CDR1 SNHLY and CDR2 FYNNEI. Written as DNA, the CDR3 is TGTGCCAGCAGGGGATCGGGTCCCTACGAGCAGTACTTC. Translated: CASRGSGPYEQYF.

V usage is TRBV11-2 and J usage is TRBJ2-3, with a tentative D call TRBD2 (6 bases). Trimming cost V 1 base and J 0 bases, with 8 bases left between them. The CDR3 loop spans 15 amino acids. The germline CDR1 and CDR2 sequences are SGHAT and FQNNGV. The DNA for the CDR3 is TGTGCCAGCAGCTTAGGCGGGGCCAGCACAGATACGCAGTATTTT. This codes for CASSLGGASTDTQYF.

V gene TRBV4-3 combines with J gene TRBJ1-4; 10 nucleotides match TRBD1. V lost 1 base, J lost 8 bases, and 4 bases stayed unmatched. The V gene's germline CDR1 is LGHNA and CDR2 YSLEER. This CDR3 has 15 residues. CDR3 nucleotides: TGCGCCAGCAGCCAAGGGGGACAGGGGAGCGAAAAACTGTTTTTT. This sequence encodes CASSQGGQGSEKLFF.

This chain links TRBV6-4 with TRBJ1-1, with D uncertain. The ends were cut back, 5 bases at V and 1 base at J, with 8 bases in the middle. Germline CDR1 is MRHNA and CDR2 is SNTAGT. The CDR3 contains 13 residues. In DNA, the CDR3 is TGTGCCAGCAGTCGAGACGGGAACACTGAAGCTTTCTTT. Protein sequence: CASSRDGNTEAFF.

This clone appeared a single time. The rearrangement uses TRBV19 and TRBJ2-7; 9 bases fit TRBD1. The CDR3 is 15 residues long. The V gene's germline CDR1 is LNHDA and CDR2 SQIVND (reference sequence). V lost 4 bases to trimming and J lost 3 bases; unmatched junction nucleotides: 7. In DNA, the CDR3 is TGTGCCAGTAGTACGAAGGGACAGGGTGGCTACGAGCAGTACTTC. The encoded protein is CASSTKGQGGYEQYF.

The CDR3 here is CSAATSTRNEQFF. CDR3 in DNA: TGCAGCGCCGCGACTAGCACAAGGAATGAGCAGTTCTTC. The rearrangement joins TRBV29-1 to TRBJ2-1, with 7 bases aligning to TRBD2. There are 13 residues in the CDR3. V lost 7 bases and J lost 7; bases outside the gene matches: 10. Germline assignment: CDR1 SQVTM and CDR2 ANQGSEA.

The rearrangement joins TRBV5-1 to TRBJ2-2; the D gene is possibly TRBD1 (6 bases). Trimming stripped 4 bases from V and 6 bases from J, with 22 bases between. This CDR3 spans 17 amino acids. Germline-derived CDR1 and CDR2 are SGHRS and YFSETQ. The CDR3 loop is CASSGTGTTEGAGELFF. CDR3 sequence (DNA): TGCGCCAGCAGCGGCACCGGGACAACCGAAGGAGCCGGGGAGCTGTTTTTT.

CDR3 DNA: TGCGCCAGCAGCCAAGTATTTATAGGGAGGGCACAGCCCCAGCATTTT. Translation: CASSQVFIGRAQPQHF. The chain joins TRBV4-1 to TRBJ1-5, with D hard to call. V was trimmed by 1 base and J by 7 bases, leaving 17 bases between them. This CDR3 is 16 amino acids long. Germline loops: CDR1 MGHRA, CDR2 YSYEKL.

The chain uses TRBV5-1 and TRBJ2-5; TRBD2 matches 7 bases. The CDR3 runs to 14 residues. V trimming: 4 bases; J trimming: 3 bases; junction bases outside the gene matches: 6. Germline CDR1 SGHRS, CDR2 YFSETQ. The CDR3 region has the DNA TGCGCCAGCAGCAGCGGGACGGCGAAAGAGACCCAGTACTTC. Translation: CASSSGTAKETQYF.

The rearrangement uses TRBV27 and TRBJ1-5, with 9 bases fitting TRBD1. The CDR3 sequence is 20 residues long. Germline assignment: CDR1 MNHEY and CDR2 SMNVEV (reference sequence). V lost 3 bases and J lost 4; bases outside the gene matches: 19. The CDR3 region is CASSLVATGGSELRNQPQHF. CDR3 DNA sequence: TGTGCCAGCAGTTTGGTTGCCACAGGGGGCTCGGAGTTAAGGAATCAGCCCCAGCATTTT.

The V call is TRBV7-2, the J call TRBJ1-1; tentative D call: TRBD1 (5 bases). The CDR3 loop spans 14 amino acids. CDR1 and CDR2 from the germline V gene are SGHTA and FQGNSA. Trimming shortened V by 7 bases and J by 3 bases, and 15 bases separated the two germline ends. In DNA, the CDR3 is TGTGCCAGCAAGGAACGGGTAGGGGACACTGAAGCTTTCTTT. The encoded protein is CASKERVGDTEAFF.

CDR3: CASSTTPGVQFREGIQYF. Written as DNA, the CDR3 is TGTGCCAGTAGCACCACCCCCGGGGTTCAATTTCGCGAGGGCATTCAGTACTTC. The V and J genes are TRBV19 and TRBJ2-4; D may be TRBD2 (5 bases). The V gene's germline CDR1 is LNHDA and CDR2 SQIVND (reference sequence). Trimming took off 6 bases at V and 9 bases at J, with 30 bases between the two ends. The CDR3 has 18 residues.

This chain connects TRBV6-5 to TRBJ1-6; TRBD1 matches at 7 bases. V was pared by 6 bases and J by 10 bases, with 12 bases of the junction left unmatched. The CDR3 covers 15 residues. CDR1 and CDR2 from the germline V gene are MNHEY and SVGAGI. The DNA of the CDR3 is TGTGCCAGCAGCCGGGACAGACCCGAGCGGTCACCCCTCCACTTT. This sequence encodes CASSRDRPERSPLHF.